This TCR beta chain comes out of a study of T cell changes during pregnancy in multiple sclerosis. Sequenced by immunoSEQ multiplex PCR; TCRdb stores in-frame clones only, minus some. This sample carries about 38,000 clones, 91% of them seen once, and the ten largest clones take around 10%. Germline loops: CDR1 MDHEN, CDR2 SYDVKM. Deletions cut 3 bases from V and 14 bases from J, with 10 bases between. The length of the CDR3 is 11 residues. This sequence was found in a female donor with multiple sclerosis, enrolled in a pregnancy study. J is TRBJ2-2 and V is TRBV28; perhaps TRBD1 as D (5 bases). The material sequenced was CD8+ T cells from peripheral blood mononuclear cells, taken after pregnancy. CDR3 coding DNA: TGTGCCAGCAGTTTCCCAGGGCTCCTGTTTTTT. This sequence encodes CASSFPGLLFF.